This is a list of T cell receptor beta chains from one sample in a study of shared clonotypes between healthy human individuals. Clones were sequenced by immunoSEQ multiplex PCR, and TCRdb holds only the in-frame ones, with some missing. Here the sample spans 2 million to 2.5 million clones, 85% to 95% being singletons. Sequenced material: naive CD4+ T cells from PBMCs. All receptors come from a man younger than 30 in good health. Some clones in this sample may be carry-over from other donors' samples. The CDR3 runs from the conserved cysteine through the conserved F or W. A D gene is named only where the DNA matches it firmly. Size is omitted from some rows. Given values are once, few, many or a class for expanded clones.

cdr3_nt cdr3_aa d_call v_call clone_size j_call
TGTGCCAGCAGCCACGATGGACTAGCGGTCTACAATGAGCAGTTCTTC CASSHDGLAVYNEQFF TRBD2 TRBV11-2 NA TRBJ2-1
TGTGCCAGCCCCCCAACCCCCTTTAGACAGGGAAACACTGAAGCTTTCTTT CASPPTPFRQGNTEAFF TRBD1 TRBV28 NA TRBJ1-1
TGCGCCAGCGGATCGGGACTAGCGGGGGAGAACTACAATGAGCAGTTCTTC CASGSGLAGENYNEQFF TRBD2 TRBV5-1 NA TRBJ2-1
TGTGCCTGGAGAAAGAATTCACCCCTCCACTTT CAWRKNSPLHF NA TRBV30 NA TRBJ1-6
TGTGCCAGCAGTGGTGGTTCCCGCAACTATGGCTACACCTTC CASSGGSRNYGYTF NA TRBV2 NA TRBJ1-2
TGCGCCAGCAGCTTGGTTACCGGGAGGGCCCCACACGAGCAGTACTTC CASSLVTGRAPHEQYF TRBD2 TRBV5-1 NA TRBJ2-7
TGTGCCAGCAGTTCCGCTAGGGGGAGGGACACCGGGGAGCTGTTTTTT CASSSARGRDTGELFF NA TRBV6-5 NA TRBJ2-2
TGTGCCAGCAGCTTTGGCGGCTACTACGAGCAGTACTTC CASSFGGYYEQYF NA TRBV7-3 NA TRBJ2-7
TGTGCCAGCAGTTACTCGCGGGACACTGAAGCTTTCTTT CASSYSRDTEAFF NA TRBV6-5 NA TRBJ1-1
TGCGCCAGCAGCTTCGGAAACAGGGGGCCAGAGACCCAGTACTTC CASSFGNRGPETQYF TRBD1 TRBV5-1 once TRBJ2-5
TGTGCCAGCAGCCCCGGATTGTTAACTGAAGCTTTCTTT CASSPGLLTEAFF NA TRBV6-5 NA TRBJ1-1
TGTGCCAGCTCACCACCGGACGGGGAGCTGTTTTTT CASSPPDGELFF NA TRBV18 NA TRBJ2-2
TGTGCCAGCGTTTTCTTAGGTTTGAACACTGAAGCTTTCTTT CASVFLGLNTEAFF NA TRBV2 once TRBJ1-1
TGTGCCAGCAGCCAAGATGGCCGGGGTTACGAGCAGTACTTC CASSQDGRGYEQYF NA TRBV4-2 NA TRBJ2-7
TGTGCCAGCAGCGTAACCCCCGGGACTAGCGGATCGGGGGCCTACAATGAGCAGTTCTTC CASSVTPGTSGSGAYNEQFF TRBD2 TRBV9 NA TRBJ2-1
TGTGCCAGTAGTATTCTGGGACAGGGGGCATCAGGCTACACCTTC CASSILGQGASGYTF TRBD1 TRBV19 NA TRBJ1-2
TGCAGTGTTCGAGGGGACTACGAGCAGTACTTC CSVRGDYEQYF NA TRBV20-1 NA TRBJ2-7
TGTGCCAGCAGCTTGCGGCTTCAGGGGTTTCCCTACGAGCAGTACTTC CASSLRLQGFPYEQYF NA TRBV5-6 NA TRBJ2-7
TGCGCCAGCAGTGAGTCGACGGGTGAAGCTTTCTTT CASSESTGEAFF NA TRBV10-2 few TRBJ1-1
TGCGCCAGCAGCTTGCCTAGCTCGAGCTACGAGCAGTACTTC CASSLPSSSYEQYF NA TRBV5-1 NA TRBJ2-7
TGCGCCAGCAGCGTTACACCGTTCTCCTACAATGAGCAGTTCTTC CASSVTPFSYNEQFF NA TRBV5-1 once TRBJ2-1
TGCAGCGTTGCTCCTGAGTACCAAGAGACCCAGTACTTC CSVAPEYQETQYF NA TRBV29-1 NA TRBJ2-5
TGTGCCAGCAGCCTAGGGACAGGGGGGAAGTCCTACAATGAGCAGTTCTTC CASSLGTGGKSYNEQFF TRBD1 TRBV5-4 NA TRBJ2-1
TGTGCCAGCAGCAGGCTAGCGACCTCCTACGAGCAGTACTTC CASSRLATSYEQYF NA TRBV11-3 NA TRBJ2-7
TGTGCCAGCTCACCTCAGGGACTAGCGGGAGTCAGTGAGCAGTTCTTC CASSPQGLAGVSEQFF TRBD2 TRBV18 NA TRBJ2-1
TGCGCCAGCAGCCCGCCACGGGAAGGGAATGAGCAGTTCTTC CASSPPREGNEQFF NA TRBV5-1 NA TRBJ2-1
TGTGCCAGCAGCTTAGTAAGGGGGGCACAAGAGACCCAGTACTTC CASSLVRGAQETQYF NA TRBV7-2 NA TRBJ2-5
TGTGCCAGCCGGGGACCCGGGGGTTCCTACAATGAGCAGTTCTTC CASRGPGGSYNEQFF NA TRBV6-5 NA TRBJ2-1
TGTGCCAGCAGTTTGGACAGGGTAAACACCGGGGAGCTGTTTTTT CASSLDRVNTGELFF TRBD1 TRBV27 NA TRBJ2-2
TGTGCCACCAGCAGAGTAGGAGTAGCGGGAGTCCATGAGCAGTTCTTC CATSRVGVAGVHEQFF TRBD2 TRBV15 NA TRBJ2-1
TGTGCCAGCAGCGTAGGTGGGACAGGGGGCGATGAGCAGTTCTTC CASSVGGTGGDEQFF TRBD1 TRBV6-4 NA TRBJ2-1
TGTGCCAGCAGTTGGACTAGCGGGAGCTCATACGAGCAGTACTTC CASSWTSGSSYEQYF TRBD2 TRBV27 NA TRBJ2-7
TGTGCCAGCAGCGCTACGGGACATTTCGTTGAAGCTTTCTTT CASSATGHFVEAFF NA TRBV9 few TRBJ1-1
TGTGCCAGCAGCCCTTCCCTGGACAGGGGGCCTGGGGCCAACGTCCTGACTTTC CASSPSLDRGPGANVLTF TRBD1 TRBV11-3 NA TRBJ2-6
TGTGCCAGCAGCGCTAAACAGGGCTTGGGAAACACCATATATTTT CASSAKQGLGNTIYF NA TRBV5-4 NA TRBJ1-3
TGCGCCAGCAGCCAAGATTGGAGGACAGGGGGCATCACTGAAGCTTTCTTT CASSQDWRTGGITEAFF TRBD1 TRBV4-1 NA TRBJ1-1
TGTGCCTGGAAACAGAAAGGGGGCGCGAACACCGGGGAGCTGTTTTTT CAWKQKGGANTGELFF TRBD1 TRBV30 NA TRBJ2-2
TGTGCCAGCAGTACCTCGGGAGCTATGAACACTGAAGCTTTCTTT CASSTSGAMNTEAFF NA TRBV6-5 NA TRBJ1-1
TGCAGCGTTGAATCAGGGAAGGGGCCCCAGCATTTT CSVESGKGPQHF NA TRBV29-1 NA TRBJ1-5
TGTGCCAGCTCACCAGCACCCGGACAGGGGATCAAACGTAGGGAAAAACTGTTTTTT CASSPAPGQGIKRREKLFF TRBD1 TRBV18 NA TRBJ1-4
TGTGCCAGCAGCGTGGGACAGGGTGGGGATACGCAGTATTTT CASSVGQGGDTQYF TRBD1 TRBV9 NA TRBJ2-3
TGTGCCAGCTCACCACCCCAGGGGACAGGGGGCTTGAAGACCCAGTACTTC CASSPPQGTGGLKTQYF TRBD1 TRBV18 once TRBJ2-5